This T cell receptor (beta chain) was retrieved from a study of Ad26.COV2.S vaccination and SARS-CoV-2 variants. Profiling relied on immunoSEQ multiplex PCR, and the TCRdb table lists in-frame clones only, not all of them. The table has more than 300,000 clones, about 82% seen once. Germline V gene sequence: CDR1 LNHDA, CDR2 SQIVND (reference sequence). This CDR3 contains 11 residues. V was clipped by 1 base and J by 5 bases, with 1 base between them. Treatment here: roughly 19 received Ad26.COV2.S at low or high dose, single or two shots; roughly 5 received placebo; per-sample allocation not given. The study sampled participants on day 63 after the first vaccine or placebo injection.

The material sequenced was peripheral blood, taken in a trial of Ad26.COV2.S vaccine versus placebo. The sequence came from a person between 18 and 65 years old who received the Ad26.COV2.S COVID-19 vaccine or a placebo. The chain uses TRBV19 and TRBJ2-3, with no clear D. The CDR3 nucleotides are TGTGCCAGTAGTATAGGAGATACGCAGTATTTT. It translates to CASSIGDTQYF.